Listed below are T cell receptor beta chains from one sample, sequenced in a study of radiotherapy plus CTLA-4 blockade in lung cancer. The data were produced by immunoSEQ multiplex PCR, yet TCRdb's version contains in-frame clones alone and is incomplete. The sample has 45,000 or so clones, less than 85% seen once. The specimen comprised peripheral blood, sampled from a patient treated with radiotherapy plus ipilimumab. These TCRs come from a human donor with non-small cell lung cancer who had stable disease on radiotherapy plus ipilimumab. The CDR3 runs from the conserved cysteine through the conserved F or W. A D gene is named only where the DNA matches it firmly. Expanded clones get a size class; other rows say once, few or many, or leave the size out.

j_call: TRBJ2-2
clone_size: few
d_call: NA
v_call: TRBV27
cdr3_nt: TGTGCCAGCTGCGAGTCGGGGAGGACCGGGGAGCTGTTTTTT
cdr3_aa: CASCESGRTGELFF

j_call: TRBJ2-5
clone_size: few
d_call: NA
v_call: TRBV30
cdr3_nt: TGTGCCTGGAGTGTACAAGGGGAGACCCAGTACTTC
cdr3_aa: CAWSVQGETQYF

j_call: TRBJ1-2
clone_size: NA
d_call: NA
v_call: TRBV5-1
cdr3_nt: TGCGCCAGCAGCATACAGGGAGGGTATGGCTACACCTTC
cdr3_aa: CASSIQGGYGYTF

j_call: TRBJ1-1
clone_size: NA
d_call: NA
v_call: TRBV20-1
cdr3_nt: TGCAGTGCTAGGCAGTACACTGAAGCTTTCTTT
cdr3_aa: CSARQYTEAFF

j_call: TRBJ2-4
clone_size: NA
d_call: TRBD1
v_call: TRBV10-3
cdr3_nt: TGTGCCATCCGGGACAGGGGGTTAATTCAGTACTTC
cdr3_aa: CAIRDRGLIQYF

j_call: TRBJ1-1
clone_size: NA
d_call: NA
v_call: TRBV9
cdr3_nt: TGTGCCAGCAGCGTATCGACAGTCAACACTGAAGCTTTCTTT
cdr3_aa: CASSVSTVNTEAFF

j_call: TRBJ2-5
clone_size: few
d_call: TRBD2
v_call: TRBV4-1
cdr3_nt: TGCGCCAGCAGCCCTCAGGGGCGGGGGGGAGAGACCCAGTACTTC
cdr3_aa: CASSPQGRGGETQYF

j_call: TRBJ1-4
clone_size: NA
d_call: NA
v_call: TRBV6-1
cdr3_nt: TGTGCCAGCAGTGATGATGTGTACATATGGAAACTGTTTTTT
cdr3_aa: CASSDDVYIWKLFF

j_call: TRBJ2-7
clone_size: NA
d_call: NA
v_call: TRBV27
cdr3_nt: TGTGCCAGCGGCCTAGGAGGGGTGATCGACGAGCAGTACTTC
cdr3_aa: CASGLGGVIDEQYF

j_call: TRBJ1-2
clone_size: NA
d_call: NA
v_call: TRBV7-2
cdr3_nt: TGTGCCAGCAGCTTAATGGTAGGACGGGGGAACTATGGCTACACCTTC
cdr3_aa: CASSLMVGRGNYGYTF

j_call: TRBJ2-6
clone_size: once
d_call: TRBD1
v_call: TRBV5-6
cdr3_nt: TGTGCCAGCGAAACAGGGGGCTTATCTGGGGCCAACGTCCTGACTTTC
cdr3_aa: CASETGGLSGANVLTF

j_call: TRBJ2-7
clone_size: NA
d_call: NA
v_call: TRBV30
cdr3_nt: TGTGCCTGGAGTGTAAAGTACGAGCAGTACTTC
cdr3_aa: CAWSVKYEQYF

j_call: TRBJ1-1
clone_size: once
d_call: NA
v_call: TRBV5-4
cdr3_nt: TGTGCCAGCAGTCCCTGGGGGAGGGCTAGGAACACTGAAGCTTTCTTT
cdr3_aa: CASSPWGRARNTEAFF

j_call: TRBJ2-5
clone_size: NA
d_call: NA
v_call: TRBV5-6
cdr3_nt: TGTGCCAGCAGCCTCATCGACAGGAGGCAAGAGACCCAGTACTTC
cdr3_aa: CASSLIDRRQETQYF

j_call: TRBJ1-5
clone_size: NA
d_call: NA
v_call: TRBV2
cdr3_nt: TGTGCCAGCAGCCCCAGGGGTAGCAATCAGCCCCAGCATTTT
cdr3_aa: CASSPRGSNQPQHF

j_call: TRBJ1-4
clone_size: NA
d_call: NA
v_call: TRBV5-6
cdr3_nt: TGTGCCAGCAGCTACAAAAATACCGGGGCCAATGAAAAACTGTTTTTT
cdr3_aa: CASSYKNTGANEKLFF